This TCR beta chain derives from a study of T cell repertoires in cytomegalovirus infection. Study-level information: The public TCR beta signatures pointed to both CMV infection and matching HLA type.

V gave up 6 bases and J gave up 15 bases; unmatched junction bases: 11. The CDR3 loop spans 12 amino acids. Study-level points and caveats: Based on cumulative public TCR beta family frequency, carriers of CMV plus the relevant HLA were identified. Ex vivo, HLA-C-restricted CMV-specific TCR beta clonotypes prevailed over the rest of the response.

TCRdb re-called the reads with MiXCR, one entry per CDR3 protein. This sample has 150,000 to 200,000 distinct CDR3 sequences, with roughly 14% found just once. This clonotype was counted ten times or more. Its target is unknown. The specimen sequenced was PBMCs. The sequence was collected from a human donor in good health (CMV status not recorded). Some clones in this sample may be carry-over from other donors' samples. The chain joins TRBV12-3 or TRBV12-4 to TRBJ2-1; 7 nucleotides line up with TRBD1. In nucleotides, the CDR3 is TGTGCCAGCAGCTACGTCCGACAGGGAGCGTTCTTC. This translates into CASSYVRQGAFF.